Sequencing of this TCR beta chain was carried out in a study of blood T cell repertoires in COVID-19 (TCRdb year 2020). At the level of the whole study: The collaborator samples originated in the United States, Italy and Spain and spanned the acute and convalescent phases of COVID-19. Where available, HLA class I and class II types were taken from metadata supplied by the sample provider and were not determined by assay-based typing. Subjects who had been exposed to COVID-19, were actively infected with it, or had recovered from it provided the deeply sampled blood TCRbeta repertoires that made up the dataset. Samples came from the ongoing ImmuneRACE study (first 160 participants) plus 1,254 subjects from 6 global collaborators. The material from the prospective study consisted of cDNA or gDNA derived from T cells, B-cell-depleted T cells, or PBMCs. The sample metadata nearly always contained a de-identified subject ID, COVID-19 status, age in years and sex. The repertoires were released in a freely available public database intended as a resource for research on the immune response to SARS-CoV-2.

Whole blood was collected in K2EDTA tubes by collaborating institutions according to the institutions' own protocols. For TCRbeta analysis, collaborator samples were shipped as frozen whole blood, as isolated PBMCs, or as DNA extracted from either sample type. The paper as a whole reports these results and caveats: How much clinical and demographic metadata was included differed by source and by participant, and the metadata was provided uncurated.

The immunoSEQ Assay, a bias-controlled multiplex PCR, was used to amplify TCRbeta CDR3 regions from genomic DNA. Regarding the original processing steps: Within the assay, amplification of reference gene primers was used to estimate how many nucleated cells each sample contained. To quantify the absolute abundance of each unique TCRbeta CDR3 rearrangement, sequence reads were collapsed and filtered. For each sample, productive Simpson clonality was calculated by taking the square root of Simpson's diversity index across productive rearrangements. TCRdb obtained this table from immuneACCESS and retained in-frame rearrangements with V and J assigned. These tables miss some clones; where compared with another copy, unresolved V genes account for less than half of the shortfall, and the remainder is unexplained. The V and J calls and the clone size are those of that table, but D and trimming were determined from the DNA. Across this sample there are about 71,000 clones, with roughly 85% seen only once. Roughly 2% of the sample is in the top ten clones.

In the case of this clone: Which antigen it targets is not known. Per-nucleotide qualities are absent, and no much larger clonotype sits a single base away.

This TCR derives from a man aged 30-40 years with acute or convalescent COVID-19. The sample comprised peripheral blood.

CDR3 reads: CASSVAADTGELFF. The sequenced DNA is TGTGCCAGCAGCGTAGCGGCGGACACCGGGGAGCTGTTTTTT. The rearranged chain carries TRBV9 and TRBJ2-2; the D gene is not confidently resolved. Taken from cysteine to phenylalanine, the CDR3 has 14 residues. Here the CDR3 DNA is all that survives: 42 bases in frame from base 1. According to the germline V gene, CDR1 reads SGDLS and CDR2 reads YYNGEE. V is cut by 0 bases and J by 3 bases, and the space between the germline ends is 6 bases.